This TCR beta chain appears in the sequencing data of a study of shared clonotypes between healthy human individuals. Overall study: The study enrolled a couple of women and a few men aged 18 to 49. Per donor, three plates held CD4 naive cells, three held CD4 memory, two held CD8 naive and one held CD8 memory.

A note on this clone: The antigen is unknown.

Study results and caveats: Generally, naive subsets came out with larger estimated richness than memory subsets.

Methods used by the authors: ImmunoSEQ only sent back junction sequences with no quality scores, so filtering was done differently. Profiled with immunoSEQ multiplex PCR; TCRdb holds only in-frame clones, not every one. V and J calls and clone size are those listed in that table; D and trimming were worked out from the DNA. The top ten clones hold 10% of a sample with approximately 350,000 clones, 74% of them seen once. Per the germline V gene, CDR1 is MNHNS and CDR2 is SASEGT. J gave up 3 bases and V 5 bases, and 4 bases lay outside the gene matches. This CDR3 has 14 residues. Material: memory CD4+ T cells sorted from blood. The subset is: CD45RA-negative fraction. The source is a young man in good health. V gene TRBV6-1 combines with J gene TRBJ1-1; 9 bases line up with TRBD1. CDR3 bases: TGTGCCAGCAGTTGGACAGGGGTAGACACTGAAGCTTTCTTT. Translation gives CASSWTGVDTEAFF.